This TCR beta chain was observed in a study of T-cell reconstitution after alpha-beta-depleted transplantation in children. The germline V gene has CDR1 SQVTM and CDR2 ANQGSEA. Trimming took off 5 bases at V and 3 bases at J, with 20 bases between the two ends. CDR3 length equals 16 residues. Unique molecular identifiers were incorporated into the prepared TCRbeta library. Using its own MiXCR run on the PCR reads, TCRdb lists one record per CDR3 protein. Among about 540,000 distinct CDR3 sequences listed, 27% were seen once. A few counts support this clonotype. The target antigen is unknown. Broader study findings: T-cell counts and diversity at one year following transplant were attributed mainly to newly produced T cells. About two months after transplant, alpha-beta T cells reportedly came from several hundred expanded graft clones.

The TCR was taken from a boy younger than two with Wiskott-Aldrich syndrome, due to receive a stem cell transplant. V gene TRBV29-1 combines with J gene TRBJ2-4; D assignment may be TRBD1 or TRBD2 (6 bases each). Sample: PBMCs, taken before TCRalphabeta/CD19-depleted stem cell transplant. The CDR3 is CSVYGGDPWDKNIQYF. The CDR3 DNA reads TGCAGCGTTTACGGGGGCGACCCTTGGGACAAAAACATTCAGTACTTC.